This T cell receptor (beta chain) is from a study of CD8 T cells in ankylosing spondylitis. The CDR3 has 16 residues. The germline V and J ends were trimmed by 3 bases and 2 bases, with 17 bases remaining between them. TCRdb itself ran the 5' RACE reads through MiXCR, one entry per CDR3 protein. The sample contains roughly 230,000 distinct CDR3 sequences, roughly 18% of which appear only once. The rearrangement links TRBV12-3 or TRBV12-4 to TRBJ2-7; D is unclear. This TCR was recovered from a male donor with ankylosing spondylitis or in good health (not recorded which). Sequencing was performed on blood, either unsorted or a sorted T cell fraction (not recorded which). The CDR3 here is CASSFFLGVNAYEQYF. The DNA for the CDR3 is TGTGCCAGCAGTTTTTTCCTCGGTGTTAACGCCTACGAGCAGTACTTC.